This T cell receptor beta chain was observed in a study of blood T cells in healthy people across ages. Sample-barcoded 5' priming and a J-beta primer mix drove a second PCR of roughly 6 to 12 cycles. TCRdb fed the 5' RACE reads into MiXCR, producing one record per CDR3 protein. The repertoire holds more than 500,000 distinct CDR3 sequences, with roughly a quarter as singletons. Findings of the study overall: Because sorting was not performed, PBMCs prevented conclusive naive versus antigen-experienced comparison. Both higher diversity and more naive CD4+ cells marked long-lived donors when set against aged donors. Among T cells, TCR beta diversity per million cells dropped roughly linearly as age rose.

Germline V gene data show CDR1 as ENHRY and CDR2 as SYGVKD. Trimming removed 4 bases at V and 9 bases at J, with 16 bases between. CDR3 size: 14 residues. Only a few counts were recorded for this clonotype. The target antigen is unknown. The same sample was also used in a study of T cells of mothers and their children. According to that study: cDNA was made from all extracted RNA, around 1.5 ug per 15 ul.

The sequenced sample was blood. This chain connects TRBV10-3 to TRBJ2-1, with D perhaps TRBD1 (6 bases). The receptor's source is a boy aged 2 to 10 in good health. The CDR3 sequence: CAISGPGDLGEQFF. The CDR3 nucleotides read TGTGCCATCAGTGGCCCAGGGGATTTAGGTGAGCAGTTCTTC.